The clone carrying this T cell receptor (beta chain) has just a few counts. The sample originates from a study of blood T cells in healthy people across ages. Trimming removed 5 bases from V and 0 bases from J; junction bases left unmatched: 7. This CDR3 is 15 amino acids long. CDR1 is SEHNR, CDR2 FQNEAQ, per germline (reference sequence). PCR was performed a second time for roughly 7 to 11 cycles using a sample-barcoded 5' primer and a J-beta primer mix. Via MiXCR, TCRdb re-called the 5' RACE reads, giving one row per CDR3 protein. This table has around 800,000 distinct CDR3 sequences, 53% appearing once.

The chain uses TRBV7-9 and TRBJ2-7; 7 nucleotides align to TRBD1. The sequencing sample was made of blood. The TCR sequence derives from an elderly man in good health. The DNA of the CDR3 is TGTGCCAGCAGCCCGGTCGACAGGGTCTCCTACGAGCAGTACTTC. Translating gives CASSPVDRVSYEQYF. Supplemented by reference TRBV7-9 and TRBJ2-7, the full variable domain reads DTGVSQNPRHKITKRGQNVTFRCDPISEHNRLYWYRQTLGQGPEFLTYFQNEAQLEKSRLLSDRFSAERPKGSFSTLEIQRTEQGDSAMYLCASSPVDRVSYEQYFGPGTRLTVT.